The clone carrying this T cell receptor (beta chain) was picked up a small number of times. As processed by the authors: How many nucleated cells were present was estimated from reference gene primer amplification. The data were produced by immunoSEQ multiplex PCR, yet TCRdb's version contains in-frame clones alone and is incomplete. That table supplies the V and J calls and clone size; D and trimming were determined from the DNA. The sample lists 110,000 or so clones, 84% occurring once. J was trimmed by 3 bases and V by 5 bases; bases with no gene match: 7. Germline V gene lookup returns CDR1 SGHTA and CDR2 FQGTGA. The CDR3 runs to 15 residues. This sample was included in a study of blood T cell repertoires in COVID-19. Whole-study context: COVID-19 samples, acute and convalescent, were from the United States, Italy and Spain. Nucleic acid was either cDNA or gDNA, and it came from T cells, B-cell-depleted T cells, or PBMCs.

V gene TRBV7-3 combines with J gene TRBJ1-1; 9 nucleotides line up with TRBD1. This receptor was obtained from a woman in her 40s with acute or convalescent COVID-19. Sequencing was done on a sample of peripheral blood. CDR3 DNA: TGTGCCAGCAGCGTCGACAGGGGGGAGGACACTGAAGCTTTCTTT. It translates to CASSVDRGEDTEAFF.